This TCR beta chain was identified during a study of long-term antiretroviral therapy in people with HIV. Study-wide findings and caveats: Transplant-donor-level diversity was not reached after ART, though diversity increased. CDR3 length ranges were narrower in HIV repertoires than in controls. Dominant in the repertoire at all time points were clones expanded before ART.

Turning to this clone: What it binds is not known.

Each specimen consisted of about 0.9-11 million cryopreserved PBMC prior to extraction of DNA. Sequencing used immunoSEQ v3.0 at survey level. Clones were sequenced by immunoSEQ multiplex PCR, and TCRdb holds only the in-frame ones, with some missing. The sample has around 15,000 clones, about three quarters seen once. This CDR3 has 18 residues. CDR1 is SGHNT and CDR2 is YENEEA in the germline V gene. Trimming stripped 0 bases from V and 0 bases from J, with 16 bases between. The rearrangement joins TRBV11-3 to TRBJ2-3; D may be TRBD1 (5 bases). The clonotype comes from a man in his forties with HIV. The sequenced sample was unsorted PBMCs, obtained 2.1 years after starting antiretroviral therapy. CDR3 in amino acids: CASSLDELQGKSTDTQYF. The CDR3 bases are TGTGCCAGCAGCTTAGATGAACTTCAGGGAAAAAGCACAGATACGCAGTATTTT. The whole variable domain, remainder taken from reference TRBV11-3 and TRBJ2-3, is EAGVVQSPRYKIIEKKQPVAFWCNPISGHNTLYWYLQNLGQGPELLIRYENEEAVDDSQLPKDRFSAERLKGVDSTLKIQPAELGDSAVYLCASSLDELQGKSTDTQYFGPGTRLTVL.